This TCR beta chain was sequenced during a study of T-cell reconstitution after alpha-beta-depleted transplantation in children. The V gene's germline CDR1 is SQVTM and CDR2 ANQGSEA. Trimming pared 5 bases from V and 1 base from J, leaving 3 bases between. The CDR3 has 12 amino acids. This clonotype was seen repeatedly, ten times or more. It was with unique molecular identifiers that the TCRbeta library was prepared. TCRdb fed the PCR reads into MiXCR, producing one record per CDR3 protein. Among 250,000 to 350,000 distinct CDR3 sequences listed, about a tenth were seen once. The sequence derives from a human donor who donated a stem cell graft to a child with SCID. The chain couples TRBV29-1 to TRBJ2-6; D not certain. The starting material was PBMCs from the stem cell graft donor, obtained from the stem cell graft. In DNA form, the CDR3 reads TGCAGCGTTCGTTCTGGGGCCAACGTCCTGACTTTC. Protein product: CSVRSGANVLTF.